The 12 T cell receptor beta chains given below trace back to one sample, sequenced in a study of cytomegalovirus exposure and HLA in healthy donors. The PCR used 60 Vbeta and 13 Jbeta primers. The data were produced by immunoSEQ multiplex PCR, yet TCRdb's version contains in-frame clones alone and is incomplete. The sample includes roughly 120,000 clones, more than 60% of them seen just once. The sample was PBMCs. Receptors originate from a woman between 40 and 55 years old in good health and CMV-seronegative.

The chain links TRBV27 to TRBJ2-7, with TRBD1 identical over 7 bases. The germline V gene has CDR1 MNHEY and CDR2 SMNVEV (reference sequence). Trimming removed 2 bases from V and 2 bases from J; junction bases left unmatched: 12. The CDR3 loop spans 17 amino acids. CDR3 in DNA: TGTGCCAGCAGTTTAAGAGGTCTGACAGGGCCTACCTACGAGCAGTACTTC. Residues: CASSLRGLTGPTYEQYF.

This clone turned up a few times. The chain is built from TRBV11-3 and TRBJ2-1; 7 positions match TRBD1. V was clipped by 4 bases and J by 10 bases; unmatched bases: 7. Germline lookup yields CDR1 SGHNT and CDR2 YENEEA. This CDR3 has 13 residues. In DNA, the CDR3 is TGTGCCAGCAGCTCAGGACAGGAAGCGGAGCAGTTCTTC. This codes for CASSSGQEAEQFF.

The chain couples TRBV6-4 to TRBJ2-1; 10 positions match TRBD2. The ends lost 3 bases at V and 7 bases at J; junction bases unmatched: 6. The CDR3 totals 15 residues. Looked up from germline, CDR1 is MRHNA and CDR2 is SNTAGT. CDR3: CASSEDSGGVNEQFF. CDR3 nucleotide sequence: TGTGCCAGCAGTGAGGACAGCGGGGGGGTAAATGAGCAGTTCTTC.

The rearrangement uses TRBV18 and TRBJ2-1; possibly TRBD2 for D (7 bases). The CDR3 spans 16 residues. V lost 4 bases and J 4 bases, leaving 17 bases between the germline ends. CDR1 KGHSH and CDR2 LQKENI come from the germline V gene. CDR3 sequence: CASSHGGGDSYNEQFF. For the CDR3, the DNA is TGTGCCAGCTCACATGGAGGGGGGGATTCATACAATGAGCAGTTCTTC.

The CDR3 loop is CASSLAPGQVPYQPQHF. The CDR3 DNA follows: TGTGCCAGCAGCTTGGCGCCGGGACAGGTCCCATATCAGCCCCAGCATTTT. V gene TRBV7-8 combines with J gene TRBJ1-5; 8 bases are a match to TRBD1. This CDR3 is built from 17 residues. CDR1 is SGHVS and CDR2 is FQNEAQ in the germline V gene. J lost 5 bases, V lost 3 bases, and 12 bases had no gene match.

The V call is TRBV19, the J call TRBJ1-4; the match to TRBD1 covers 7 bases. The V gene's germline CDR1 is LNHDA and CDR2 SQIVND (reference sequence). Unmatched junction bases numbered 11, after V lost 3 bases and J lost 4 bases. The CDR3 has 17 residues. As DNA, the CDR3 is TGTGCCAGTAGTATCTCTGCCCCGTGGGACAGTAATGAAAAACTGTTTTTT. Translating gives CASSISAPWDSNEKLFF.

The chain couples TRBV14 to TRBJ1-2, with a tentative D call TRBD1 (6 bases). CDR3 length: 13 amino acids. Looked up from germline, CDR1 is SGHDN and CDR2 is FVKESK. With 6 bases removed from V and 2 bases from J, the gap between germline ends came to 10 bases. CDR3 sequence reads: CASRSQGNYGYTF. CDR3 nucleotides: TGTGCCAGCAGAAGCCAGGGGAACTATGGCTACACCTTC.

CDR3 protein: CASSAQADQPQHF. DNA for the CDR3: TGTGCCAGCAGCGCCCAGGCTGATCAGCCCCAGCATTTT. The chain employs TRBV7-9 and TRBJ1-5; D uncertain. V was trimmed by 5 bases and J by 5 bases, leaving 10 bases between them. Germline V CDR1 and CDR2: SEHNR, FQNEAQ (reference sequence). The CDR3 spans 13 residues.

The V call is TRBV2, the J call TRBJ2-5, with D uncertain. Trimming took off 11 bases at V and 4 bases at J, with 14 bases between the two ends. The CDR3 runs to 12 residues. Germline assignment: CDR1 SNHLY and CDR2 FYNNEI. CDR3 nucleotides: TGTGCCCTCCTTTCCCCCGGAGAGACCCAGTACTTC. It encodes CALLSPGETQYF.

The chain has TRBV6-1 and TRBJ1-1; 8 bases line up with TRBD1. The CDR3 is 14 amino acids. The junction had 3 bases not matched to a gene; V was cut back by 5 bases and J by 1 base. The germline gives CDR1 MNHNS, CDR2 SASEGT. CDR3 in amino acids: CASSQGAQNTEAFF. DNA of the CDR3: TGTGCCAGCAGTCAGGGGGCCCAGAACACTGAAGCTTTCTTT.

The V call is TRBV5-1, the J call TRBJ2-7, with 8 bases that match TRBD1. V shed 4 bases and J 2 bases; nucleotides not matched to a gene: 11. CDR1 SGHRS and CDR2 YFSETQ come from the germline V gene. CDR3 length: 16 residues. CDR3 in DNA: TGCGCCAGCAGCACCCTGAGCAGGGGGCTCACCTACGAGCAGTACTTC. Translated: CASSTLSRGLTYEQYF. Full variable domain (missing parts from reference TRBV5-1 and TRBJ2-7): KAGVTQTPRYLIKTRGQQVTLSCSPISGHRSVSWYQQTPGQGLQFLFEYFSETQRNKGNFPGRFSGRQFSNSRSEMNVSTLELGDSALYLCASSTLSRGLTYEQYFGPGTRLTVT.

The chain links TRBV5-3 to TRBJ2-5; D unclear. TRBV5-3 is sorted into the ORF group, with uncertain function. Trimming stripped 0 bases from V and 5 bases from J, with 11 bases between. The CDR3 spans 14 residues. CDR3 DNA: TGTGCCAGAAGCTTGGGAGCCGGTTGGGAGACCCAGTACTTC. Translating it yields CARSLGAGWETQYF.